What follows are 6 T cell receptor beta chains derived from one specimen sequenced in a study of response to subunit inactivated influenza vaccine. TCRdb itself ran the RT-PCR reads through MiXCR, one entry per CDR3 protein. Of around 530,000 distinct CDR3 sequences in the sample, 10% to 15% were seen once. The sample in question was PBMCs from blood, obtained on the day of vaccination. These receptors originate from a man aged 45-60 years who received an inactivated influenza vaccine.

This clonotype was recorded a few times. The CDR3 loop is CSARVGGSGKNIQYF. The CDR3 region has the DNA TGCAGTGCTCGAGTGGGGGGGAGTGGCAAAAACATTCAGTACTTC. V usage is TRBV20-1 and J usage is TRBJ2-4; 7 nucleotides agree with TRBD2. Germline assignment: CDR1 DFQATT and CDR2 SNEGSKA (reference sequence). V lost 5 bases, J lost 3 bases, and 10 bases stayed unmatched. The CDR3 runs to 15 residues.

This clonotype was detected only a few times. The chain carries TRBV6-1 and TRBJ2-1, with D possibly TRBD2 on 7 matching bases. V was cut by 5 bases and J by 7 bases, with 21 bases left in between. The CDR3 runs 16 residues. CDR1 MNHNS and CDR2 SASEGT come from the germline V gene. Here the CDR3 reads CASSPPRGGGRNEQFF. The CDR3 nucleotides are TGTGCCAGCAGTCCCCCTCGGGGCGGGGGCAGAAATGAGCAGTTCTTC.

The gene calls are TRBV14 and TRBJ1-1; 8 bases fit TRBD1. V lost 4 bases, J lost 4 bases, and 14 bases stayed unmatched. This CDR3 has 17 amino acids. Germline V gene data show CDR1 as SGHDN and CDR2 as FVKESK. This chain's CDR3 is CASSLFYRTGRSTEAFF. The CDR3 DNA follows: TGTGCCAGCAGCCTGTTTTACCGGACAGGGAGGAGCACTGAAGCTTTCTTT.

Only a few counts were recorded for this clonotype. The gene calls are TRBV3-1 and TRBJ2-7; tentatively, D is TRBD1 (5 bases). Trimming took 4 bases from V and 0 from J, leaving 10 bases between them. Germline V CDR1 and CDR2: LGHDT, YNNKEL (reference sequence). CDR3 length equals 14 residues. The CDR3 coding sequence is TGTGCCAGCAGCCCCCAGGGCTTCTCCTACGAGCAGTACTTC. Its translation is CASSPQGFSYEQYF.

This clonotype was observed a few times. A junction boundary mismatches the germline segment, possibly from a read error. This chain connects TRBV6-2 or TRBV6-3 to TRBJ2-7; TRBD1 agrees at 9 bases. This CDR3 comprises 12 residues. The V gene's germline CDR1 is MNHEY and CDR2 SVGEGT. The CDR3 region has the DNA TGTGCCAGCGCCCTTCGGGACAGGGCCCCTCTCTTC. Translation gives CASALRDRAPLF.

CDR3: CASSPDRGADTQYF. For the CDR3, the DNA is TGTGCCAGCAGCCCCGACCGGGGAGCGGATACGCAGTATTTT. The chain has TRBV7-3 and TRBJ2-3; maybe TRBD2 (5 bases). Germline V gene sequence: CDR1 SGHTA, CDR2 FQGTGA. V lost 5 bases and J lost 6, with 15 bases in between. CDR3 length equals 14 residues.